Sequencing of this TCR beta chain was carried out in a study of T cell responses to AZD1222 COVID-19 vaccine. Study-level results: Researchers report vaccine-associated CD4 TCRs spanning spike, with dominance at 160-218 and 743-854.

Clones were sequenced by immunoSEQ multiplex PCR, and TCRdb holds only the in-frame ones, with some missing. The sample has roughly 150,000 clones, 85% to 95% seen once. Germline lookup yields CDR1 WSHSY and CDR2 SAAADI. The V end lost 9 bases, the J end lost 4 bases, and 15 bases lay between the germline ends. The CDR3 is made up of 13 amino acids. To note about this clone: Its target is unknown.

This receptor was identified in an adult who received the AZD1222 COVID-19 vaccine. This sample comprised peripheral blood, obtained 28 days after the second AZD1222 dose. The rearrangement joins TRBV10-2 to TRBJ1-1; D unclear. The CDR3 DNA is TGCGCCAGTTCTGAAGGAGGACGCACTGAAGCTTTCTTT. Its translation is CASSEGGRTEAFF.